The clone carrying this T cell receptor (beta chain) is a singleton in its sample. The antigen is not known. This CDR3 is also generated by other DNA sequences in the sample. This entry comes from a study of CD8+ T cells in alopecia areata. Findings and caveats of the study: While tofacitinib was given, many expanded lesional clones persisted in scalp and blood.

Sequencing templates came from extracted RNA that was reverse transcribed into cDNA. Here immunoSEQ multiplex PCR was the method, and the copy in TCRdb shows in-frame clones only, minus some. This table holds just over 150,000 clones, about 71% found once. From germline, CDR1 is SQVTM and CDR2 ANQGSEA. This CDR3 has 11 residues. Trimming took off 5 bases at V and 1 base at J, with 6 bases between the two ends. The sample's treatment: oral pan-JAK inhibitor, 5-10 mg twice daily. PBMCs yielded sorted CD4+ and CD8+ T cells. The sample in question was CD4+ T cells sorted from blood, obtained at week 4, from a patient treated with tofacitinib. This clonotype was sampled from a human donor with alopecia areata. The V gene is TRBV29-1, the J gene TRBJ2-7; no clear D gene. The CDR3 spells CSVSSSYEQYF. The CDR3 DNA is TGCAGCGTTAGTAGTTCCTACGAGCAGTACTTC.